A single sample gave rise to the 19 T cell receptor beta chains below, sequenced in a study of T cells in Graves' hyperthyroidism and ophthalmopathy (dated by TCRdb to the late 2010s). Receptor libraries were prepared by multiplex PCR. The sample was run on an Illumina HiSeq 2000. The TCR beta CDR3 regions were amplified from the RNA transcripts. The first round of RT-PCR for the TCR CDR3 was performed with the HTBI primer set and the Qiagen OneStep RT-PCR kit. TCRdb itself trimmed the public reads at Q25 with fastp, ran MiXCR and retained productive beta chains. One record per CDR3 amino acid sequence lists the most common genes and DNA. The sample table lists 300,000 to 450,000 distinct CDR3 sequences, around a quarter of them with a count of one. More than 60% of the sample rests with the top ten. Material: blood. These receptors came from a man in his fifties with Graves' hyperthyroidism.

This clonotype appeared many times. The V gene is TRBV10-3, the J gene TRBJ2-3, with 7 bases aligning to TRBD1. The CDR3 has 14 amino acids. Germline V gene sequence: CDR1 ENHRY, CDR2 SYGVKD. Trimming took 3 bases from V and 4 from J; bases not matched to a gene: 4. CDR3 coding DNA: TGTGCCATCAGTGAAACAGGGGTCGCAGATACGCAGTATTTT. Translating it yields CAISETGVADTQYF.

This clonotype was observed many times. The rearrangement links TRBV28 to TRBJ2-3; D may be TRBD2 (6 bases). Germline V gives CDR1 MDHEN, CDR2 SYDVKM. The CDR3 runs to 15 residues. V lost 6 bases, J lost 1 base, and 14 bases lay in between. CDR3 region: CASSPGGTRTDTQYF. Here the CDR3 DNA reads TGTGCCAGCAGCCCTGGAGGGACTCGCACAGATACGCAGTATTTT.

This sequence joins TRBV2 and TRBJ2-5; no clear D gene. The CDR3 runs to 15 residues. V was trimmed by 2 bases and J by 4 bases, leaving 14 bases between them. Germline V CDR1 and CDR2: SNHLY, FYNNEI. Here the CDR3 DNA reads TGTGCCAGCAGTGAATCCGGGCGCTGGGGAGAGACCCAGTACTTC. Amino acids: CASSESGRWGETQYF.

This clonotype occurred many times. The rearrangement joins TRBV6-1 to TRBJ2-7; D is uncertain. The CDR3 is made up of 15 amino acids. From germline, CDR1 is MNHNS and CDR2 SASEGT. Trimming took 0 bases from V and 0 from J, leaving 9 bases between them. CDR3 DNA: TGTGCCAGCAGTGAAGCGAAGTATCGCTCCTACGAGCAGTACTTC. It translates to CASSEAKYRSYEQYF.

The CDR3 DNA reads TGTGCCAGCTCACCGGCTAGCGGGGTCCAAGAGACCCAGTACTTC. Amino acids: CASSPASGVQETQYF. J is TRBJ2-5 and V is TRBV18; TRBD2 matches 9 bases. This CDR3 spans 15 amino acids. V gave up 3 bases and J gave up 1 base; unmatched junction bases: 3. In germline, CDR1 is KGHSH, CDR2 LQKENI. The full variable domain, completed using reference TRBV18 and TRBJ2-5, is NAGVMQNPRHLVRRRGQEARLRCSPMKGHSHVYWYRQLPEEGLKFMVYLQKENIIDESGMPKERFSAEFPKEGPSILRIQQVVRGDSAAYFCASSPASGVQETQYFGPGTRLLVL.

The rearrangement uses TRBV19 and TRBJ1-6; the match to TRBD1 covers 7 bases. The junction had 3 bases not matched to a gene; V was cut back by 2 bases and J by 5 bases. Germline V gene data show CDR1 as LNHDA and CDR2 as SQIVND (reference sequence). CDR3 length: 15 residues. CDR3 sequence reads: CASSIMTGNNSPLHF. For the CDR3, the DNA is TGTGCCAGTAGTATAATGACAGGGAATAATTCACCCCTCCACTTT.

This clonotype has a count of ten or more. The rearrangement links TRBV6-6 to TRBJ2-1; 14 bases fit TRBD2. Germline trimming cut 2 bases from V and 0 bases from J; bases unmatched to any gene: 3. CDR1 MNHNY and CDR2 SVGAGI come from the germline V gene (reference sequence). The CDR3 runs to 18 residues. The CDR3 is CASSYRTSGRPSYNEQFF. The DNA for the CDR3 is TGTGCCAGCAGTTACCGGACTAGCGGGAGGCCCTCCTACAATGAGCAGTTCTTC.

V and J are TRBV11-3 and TRBJ1-1; D is uncertain. Trimming shortened V by 5 bases and J by 6 bases, and 13 bases separated the two germline ends. Germline loops: CDR1 SGHNT, CDR2 YENEEA. The CDR3 sequence is 13 residues long. The CDR3: CASSIPTAPEAFF. CDR3 sequence (DNA): TGTGCCAGCAGCATCCCGACGGCGCCTGAAGCTTTCTTT.

This clonotype was counted many times. The rearrangement joins TRBV28 to TRBJ2-5; 7 bases fit TRBD1. V lost 2 bases and J lost 2; bases outside the gene matches: 5. The CDR3 spans 15 residues. Per germline, CDR1 MDHEN and CDR2 SYDVKM. Here the CDR3 DNA reads TGTGCCAGCAGTTTACGTGACAGGGAACAAGAGACCCAGTACTTC. Amino acid sequence: CASSLRDREQETQYF.

The CDR3 region has the DNA TGTGCCAGCAGCCCGACAGGGGCGTTCAGAAGCTCCTACAATGAGCAGTTCTTC. Its translation: CASSPTGAFRSSYNEQFF. The genes are TRBV12-3 or TRBV12-4 and TRBJ2-1, with 8 positions matching TRBD1. This CDR3 region has 18 residues. V trimming: 6 bases; J trimming: 0 bases; junction bases outside the gene matches: 13.

The rearrangement joins TRBV28 to TRBJ2-7; D remains unclear. Germline V CDR1 and CDR2: MDHEN, SYDVKM. The CDR3 covers 15 residues. The V gene lost 1 base and the J gene lost 3 bases, with 13 bases spanning the gap. The CDR3: CASSLFDRVGYEQYF. In DNA form, the CDR3 reads TGTGCCAGCAGTTTATTTGACCGCGTCGGCTACGAGCAGTACTTC.

This clonotype was counted only a few times. This rearrangement joins TRBV12-3 or TRBV12-4 to TRBJ1-2; D remains unclear. Trimming removed 6 bases at V and 4 bases at J, with 18 bases between. The CDR3 has 15 residues. The CDR3 DNA is TGTGCCAGCAGATCGGAGGTGCGGGCCCCCTATGGCTACACCTTC. Its translation: CASRSEVRAPYGYTF.

In the case of this clonotype: The junction differs from germline at one of its ends, possibly a read error. The V and J genes are TRBV7-7 and TRBJ2-1, with 8 nucleotides matching TRBD1. Per the germline V gene, CDR1 is SSHAT and CDR2 is FNYEAQ (reference sequence). This CDR3 is built from 15 residues. The CDR3 loop reads CASSRGQAGYNEQFF. DNA of the CDR3: TGTGCTAGCAGCCGGGGACAGGCGGGCTACAATGAGCAGTTCTTC.

Here the CDR3 reads CASSLEGGASQYF. CDR3 bases: TGTGCCAGCAGTTTAGAGGGGGGGGCCTCCCAGTACTTC. The chain employs TRBV27 and TRBJ2-5, with D tentatively TRBD2 (7 bases). CDR3 size: 13 residues. Looked up from germline, CDR1 is MNHEY and CDR2 is SMNVEV (reference sequence). V was clipped by 2 bases and J by 9 bases, with 13 bases between them.

Only a few counts were recorded for this clonotype. This sequence joins TRBV20-1 and TRBJ2-2, with D hard to call. This CDR3 has 16 residues. V lost 0 bases to trimming and J lost 3 bases, with 14 bases between them. Germline V gene lookup returns CDR1 DFQATT and CDR2 SNEGSKA (reference sequence). CDR3 sequence reads: CSARDSVAAYTGELFF. The CDR3 DNA follows: TGCAGTGCTAGAGATTCGGTGGCAGCTTACACCGGGGAGCTGTTTTTT.

The CDR3 reads CATSRGNTDTQYF. CDR3 sequence (DNA): TGTGCCACCAGCAGAGGAAACACAGATACGCAGTATTTT. The J gene is TRBJ2-3, the V gene TRBV15; no firm D call. Germline CDR1 and CDR2: LNHNV and YYDKDF (reference sequence). The ends were cut back, 1 base at V and 2 bases at J, with 4 bases in the middle. The CDR3 is 13 amino acids.

The chain has TRBV27 and TRBJ1-1, with D perhaps matching TRBD1 (6 bases). This CDR3 comprises 13 residues. Germline CDR1 and CDR2: MNHEY and SMNVEV (reference sequence). The ends were cut back, 3 bases at V and 7 bases at J, with 12 bases in the middle. The DNA of the CDR3 is TGTGCCAGCAGTTTTATGACAGGCCATGAAGCTTTCTTT. Protein sequence: CASSFMTGHEAFF.

This clonotype appeared a few times. The chain employs TRBV5-8 and TRBJ2-2, with TRBD1 matching 10 bases. The V segment lost 4 bases and the J segment 6 bases; nucleotides outside the gene matches: 12. Per the germline V gene, CDR1 is SGHTS and CDR2 is YDEGEE. The CDR3 loop spans 17 amino acids. CDR3 sequence: CASSIMSGQGYAGELFF. In DNA form, the CDR3 reads TGTGCCAGCAGCATTATGTCGGGACAGGGGTACGCCGGGGAGCTGTTTTTT.

This clonotype has at least ten counts. This chain joins TRBV7-3 and TRBJ2-7; D is perhaps TRBD1 (5 bases). This CDR3 comprises 13 residues. The germline V and J ends were trimmed by 4 bases and 6 bases, with 13 bases remaining between them. Looked up from germline, CDR1 is SGHTA and CDR2 is FQGTGA. The CDR3 region is CASSSGGAGEQYF. Here the CDR3 DNA reads TGTGCCAGCAGCTCTGGTGGGGCTGGCGAGCAGTACTTC.